The 9 T cell receptor beta chains listed next were all sequenced from one sample in a study of early T cells in non-severe SARS-CoV-2 infection. TCRdb recomputed calls from the 5' RACE reads with MiXCR, one row per CDR3 protein. This table holds fewer than 55,000 distinct CDR3 sequences, around a tenth found once. Sequenced sample: whole blood. The receptors shown here come from an adult who was a healthcare worker with PCR-confirmed SARS-CoV-2 infection or an uninfected control (not recorded which).

The table lists this clonotype with many counts. The gene calls are TRBV20-1 and TRBJ2-1; 9 bases map to TRBD2. Germline V gene sequence: CDR1 DFQATT, CDR2 SNEGSKA (reference sequence). V lost 6 bases, J lost 0 bases, and 15 bases stayed unmatched. This CDR3 is built from 18 residues. Here the CDR3 DNA reads TGCAGTGCCCTGGGCGGAAGCGGGGGGTCATTCTCCTACAATGAGCAGTTCTTC. Translation: CSALGGSGGSFSYNEQFF.

This clonotype has just a few counts. This chain uses TRBV5-1 with TRBJ2-6; D is undetermined. Germline assignment: CDR1 SGHRS and CDR2 YFSETQ. The ends were cut back, 1 base at V and 0 bases at J, with 8 bases in the middle. The CDR3 loop spans 16 amino acids. CDR3 amino acids: CASSLIPVSGANVLTF. The CDR3 DNA is TGCGCCAGCAGCTTGATCCCGGTCTCTGGGGCCAACGTCCTGACTTTC.

The CDR3 reads CAISADRAHEQFF. CDR3 in DNA: TGTGCCATCAGCGCGGACAGGGCACATGAGCAGTTCTTC. V is TRBV10-3 and J is TRBJ2-1, with 8 bases fitting TRBD1. The length of the CDR3 is 13 residues. Germline CDR1 and CDR2: ENHRY and SYGVKD. V lost 6 bases, J lost 8 bases, and 6 bases stayed unmatched.

V is TRBV4-1 and J is TRBJ2-7; TRBD1 is a possible D gene (5 bases). V shed 7 bases and J shed 5 bases, with 9 bases lying between them. This CDR3 is built from 11 residues. CDR1 is MGHRA and CDR2 is YSYEKL in the germline V gene. The CDR3 region has the DNA TGCGCCAGCATCGAAGGGGACGAGCAGTACTTC. This sequence encodes CASIEGDEQYF.

This clonotype was counted ten times or more. The chain links TRBV11-2 to TRBJ1-5; D unresolved. The germline V and J ends were trimmed by 5 bases and 1 base, with 12 bases remaining between them. The germline V gene has CDR1 SGHAT and CDR2 FQNNGV. The CDR3 is made up of 15 amino acids. CDR3 amino acids: CASSRDLGSNQPQHF. The DNA for the CDR3 is TGTGCCAGCAGCCGTGACCTGGGGAGCAATCAGCCCCAGCATTTT. Based on the CDR3 plus reference TRBV11-2 and TRBJ1-5, the full variable domain is EAGVAQSPRYKIIEKRQSVAFWCNPISGHATLYWYQQILGQGPKLLIQFQNNGVVDDSQLPKDRFSAERLKGVDSTLKIQPAKLEDSAVYLCASSRDLGSNQPQHFGDGTRLSIL.

This clonotype appeared many times. This rearrangement joins TRBV5-1 to TRBJ1-6; the D is unclear. The CDR3 has 13 residues. V gave up 5 bases and J gave up 6 bases, with 9 bases separating them. Germline V gives CDR1 SGHRS, CDR2 YFSETQ. Here the CDR3 reads CASREIPNSPLHF. Here the CDR3 DNA reads TGCGCCAGCAGAGAAATTCCTAATTCACCCCTCCACTTT.

The sample holds a few counts of this clonotype. V and J are TRBV7-3 and TRBJ2-3; 14 nucleotides align to TRBD2. The CDR3 has 20 amino acids. V dropped 4 bases and J dropped 1; count of bases not matched to a gene: 13. Germline V gives CDR1 SGHTA, CDR2 FQGTGA. The CDR3 sequence: CASSSGAGTSGSEGTDTQYF. The CDR3 DNA sequence: TGTGCCAGCAGCTCTGGAGCGGGGACTAGCGGGAGTGAGGGCACAGATACGCAGTATTTT. Combining the CDR3 with reference TRBV7-3 and TRBJ2-3 gives the whole variable domain GAGVSQTPSNKVTEKGKYVELRCDPISGHTALYWYRQSLGQGPEFLIYFQGTGAADDSGLPNDRFFAVRPEGSVSTLKIQRTERGDSAVYLCASSSGAGTSGSEGTDTQYFGPGTRLTVL.

The V call is TRBV10-2, the J call TRBJ1-4; 7 bases match TRBD1. Per germline, CDR1 WSHSY and CDR2 SAAADI. The trim removed 7 bases at V and 7 bases at J, leaving 12 bases unmatched. The CDR3 loop spans 15 amino acids. The CDR3 loop is CASMTGRSAGEKLFF. In DNA, the CDR3 is TGCGCCAGCATGACAGGGCGTTCCGCCGGTGAAAAACTGTTTTTT.

This clonotype has ten or more counts. The V call is TRBV10-3, the J call TRBJ2-1; D gene ambiguous. Germline assignment: CDR1 ENHRY and CDR2 SYGVKD. Trimming removed 3 bases from V and 3 bases from J, with 3 bases in between. This CDR3 region has 12 residues. The CDR3 nucleotides read TGTGCCATCAGTGACGGCTACAATGAGCAGTTCTTC. Residues: CAISDGYNEQFF.